This TCR beta chain is drawn from a study of cytomegalovirus exposure and HLA in healthy donors. Study-level findings and limits: Researchers counted approximately 160 TCR beta chains as cytomegalovirus-associated. According to reports, the classifier identified cytomegalovirus status with high specificity and sensitivity.

The CDR3 has 14 residues. Trimming cost V 4 bases and J 3 bases; bases outside gene matches: 2. CDR1 is SGHRS and CDR2 is YFSETQ in the germline V gene. It was with 60 Vbeta and 13 Jbeta primers that the PCR ran. The table came from immunoSEQ multiplex PCR; TCRdb's copy has only in-frame clones and leaves some out. The repertoire table contains around 110,000 clones. A remark on this clone: As yet, its antigen is unknown.

The sequencing input was PBMCs. V and J are TRBV5-1 and TRBJ2-7, with 12 bases fitting TRBD1. This receptor was obtained from a man aged 25 to 45 in good health and CMV-seronegative. DNA for the CDR3: TGCGCCAGCAGCGGGACAGGGGGCGTCTACGAGCAGTACTTC. The encoded protein is CASSGTGGVYEQYF.